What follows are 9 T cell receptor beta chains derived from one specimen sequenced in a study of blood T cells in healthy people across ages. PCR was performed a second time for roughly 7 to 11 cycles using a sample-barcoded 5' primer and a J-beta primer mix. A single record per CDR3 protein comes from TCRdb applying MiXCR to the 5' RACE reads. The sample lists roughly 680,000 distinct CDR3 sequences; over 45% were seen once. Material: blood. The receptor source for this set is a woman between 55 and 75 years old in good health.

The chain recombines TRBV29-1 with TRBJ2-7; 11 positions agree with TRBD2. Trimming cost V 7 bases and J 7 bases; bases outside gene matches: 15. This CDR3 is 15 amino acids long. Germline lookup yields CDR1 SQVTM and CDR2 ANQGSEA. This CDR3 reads CSGGTSSGRRYEQYF. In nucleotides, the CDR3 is TGCAGCGGGGGAACTTCTAGCGGGAGGCGCTATGAGCAGTACTTC.

The CDR3 sequence is CASKRDVQYF. For the CDR3, the DNA is TGTGCCAGCAAGCGGGACGTTCAGTACTTC. The chain uses TRBV6-2 or TRBV6-3 and TRBJ2-5, with TRBD2 matching over 7 bases. CDR1 and CDR2 from the germline V gene are MNHEY and SVGEGT. The CDR3 runs to 10 residues. J was trimmed by 11 bases and V by 7 bases; bases with no gene match: 4.

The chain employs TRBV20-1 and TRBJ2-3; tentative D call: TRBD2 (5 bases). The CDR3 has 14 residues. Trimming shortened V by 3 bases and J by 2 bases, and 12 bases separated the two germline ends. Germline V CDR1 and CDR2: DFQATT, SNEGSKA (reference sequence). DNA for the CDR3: TGCAGTGCTAGGCTGGCGGGCATCACAGATACGCAGTATTTT. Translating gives CSARLAGITDTQYF.

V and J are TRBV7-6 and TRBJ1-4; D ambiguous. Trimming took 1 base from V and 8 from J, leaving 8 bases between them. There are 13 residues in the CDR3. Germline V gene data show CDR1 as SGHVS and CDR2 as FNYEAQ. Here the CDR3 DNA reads TGTGCCAGCAGCTTAGGAGGTCCAGAAAAACTGTTTTTT. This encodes CASSLGGPEKLFF.

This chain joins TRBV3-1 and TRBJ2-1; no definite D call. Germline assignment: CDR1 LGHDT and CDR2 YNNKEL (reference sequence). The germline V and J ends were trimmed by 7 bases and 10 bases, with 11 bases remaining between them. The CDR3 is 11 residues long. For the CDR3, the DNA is TGTGCCAGCACCTCCTTGGAGGAGCAGTTCTTC. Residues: CASTSLEEQFF.

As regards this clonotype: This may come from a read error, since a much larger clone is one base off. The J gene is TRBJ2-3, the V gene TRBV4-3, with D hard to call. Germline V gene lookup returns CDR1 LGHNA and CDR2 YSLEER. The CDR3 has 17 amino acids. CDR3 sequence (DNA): TGCGCCAGCAGCCAAGATTCGGCTAGTGTCTTCACAGATACGCTGTATTTT. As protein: CASSQDSASVFTDTLYF.

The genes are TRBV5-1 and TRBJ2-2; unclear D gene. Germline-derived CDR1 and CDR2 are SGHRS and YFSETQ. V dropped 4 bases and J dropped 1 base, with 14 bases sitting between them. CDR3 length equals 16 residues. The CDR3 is CASSITTLENTGELFF. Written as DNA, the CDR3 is TGCGCCAGCAGCATAACAACGCTCGAGAACACCGGGGAGCTGTTTTTT.

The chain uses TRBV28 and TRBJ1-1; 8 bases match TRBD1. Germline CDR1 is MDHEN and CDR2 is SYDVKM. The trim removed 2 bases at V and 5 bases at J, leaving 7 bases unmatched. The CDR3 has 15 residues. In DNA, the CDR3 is TGTGCCAGCAGTTTACCCTGGACAGGGAATACTGAAGCTTTCTTT. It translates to CASSLPWTGNTEAFF.

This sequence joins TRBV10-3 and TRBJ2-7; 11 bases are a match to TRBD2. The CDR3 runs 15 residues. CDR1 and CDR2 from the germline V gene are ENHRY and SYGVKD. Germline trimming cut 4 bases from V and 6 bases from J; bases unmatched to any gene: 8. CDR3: CAISGVAGGPSEQYF. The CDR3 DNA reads TGTGCCATCAGTGGCGTAGCGGGAGGGCCAAGCGAGCAGTACTTC.